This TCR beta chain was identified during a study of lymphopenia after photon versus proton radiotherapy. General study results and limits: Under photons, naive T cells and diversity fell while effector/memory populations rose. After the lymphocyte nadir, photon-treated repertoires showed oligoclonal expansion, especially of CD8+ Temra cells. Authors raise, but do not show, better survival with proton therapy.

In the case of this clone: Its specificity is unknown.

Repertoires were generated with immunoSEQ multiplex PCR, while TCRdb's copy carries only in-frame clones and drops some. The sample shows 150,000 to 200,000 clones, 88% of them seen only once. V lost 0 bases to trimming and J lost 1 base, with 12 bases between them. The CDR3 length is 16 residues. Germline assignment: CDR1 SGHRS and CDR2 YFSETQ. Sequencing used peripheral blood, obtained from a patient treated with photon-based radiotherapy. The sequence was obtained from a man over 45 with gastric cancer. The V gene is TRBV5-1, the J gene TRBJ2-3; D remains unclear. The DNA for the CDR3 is TGCGCCAGCAGCTTGGTTCCGGGTCAACGCACAGATACGCAGTATTTT. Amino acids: CASSLVPGQRTDTQYF.